One sample yielded the 13 T cell receptor beta chains listed below, sequenced in a study of control samples from healthy donors and cancer patients (dated by TCRdb to 2019 to 2021). Libraries came from the immunoSEQ multiplex PCR assay. TCRdb holds this immuneACCESS table with in-frame rearrangements only. Some clones are missing; in checked studies, unresolved V genes explain under half, and the rest has no known cause. The sample contains some 130,000 clones, roughly nine tenths of them found a single time. The ten largest clones take up roughly 7.8% of the sample. Sequenced sample: PBMCs. The source of these receptors is a man aged 50 or older with head and neck cancer.

The sample holds one count of this clone. As DNA, the CDR3 is TGTGCCAGCAGGATGCGGGGAATGAACAATCAGCCCCAGCATTTT. Translation gives CASRMRGMNNQPQHF. The chain recombines TRBV6-5 with TRBJ1-5; no clear D. This CDR3 has 15 amino acids. Trimming took 6 bases from V and 3 from J, leaving 15 bases between them. CDR1 and CDR2 from the germline V gene are MNHEY and SVGAGI.

The sample holds one count of this clone. V gene TRBV7-9 combines with J gene TRBJ2-5; D gene ambiguous. From germline, CDR1 is SEHNR and CDR2 FQNEAQ (reference sequence). CDR3 length equals 15 residues. V lost 2 bases and J lost 0, with 10 bases in between. The CDR3 sequence: CASSLIGANQETQYF. The CDR3, as DNA: TGTGCCAGCAGCTTAATAGGTGCTAACCAAGAGACCCAGTACTTC.

This chain connects TRBV6-5 to TRBJ2-2, with D perhaps TRBD1 (6 bases). The CDR3 consists of 14 residues. Germline-derived CDR1 and CDR2 are MNHEY and SVGAGI. Trimming stripped 8 bases from V and 0 bases from J, with 10 bases between. As DNA, the CDR3 is TGTGCCAGCCGCGGACAGCCGAACACCGGGGAGCTGTTTTTT. Protein product: CASRGQPNTGELFF.

The V gene is TRBV28, the J gene TRBJ1-6; maybe TRBD1 (6 bases). Trimming cost V 8 bases and J 14 bases, with 16 bases left between them. CDR3 size: 12 residues. From germline, CDR1 is MDHEN and CDR2 SYDVKM. CDR3 protein: CASHTGRKALHF. DNA for the CDR3: TGTGCCAGCCACACAGGGAGGAAGGCCCTCCACTTT. Supplemented by reference TRBV28 and TRBJ1-6, the full variable domain reads DVKVTQSSRYLVKRTGEKVFLECVQDMDHENMFWYRQDPGLGLRLIYFSYDVKMKEKGDIPEGYSVSREKKERFSLILESASTNQTSMYLCASHTGRKALHFGNGTRLTVT.

V usage is TRBV10-1 and J usage is TRBJ2-3; 10 bases match TRBD1. J gave up 6 bases and V 5 bases, and 5 bases lay outside the gene matches. The CDR3 is 14 residues long. In germline, CDR1 is WNHNN, CDR2 SYGVQD (reference sequence). CDR3 in DNA: TGCGCCAGCAGTCCGGGACAGGGGCCCGATACGCAGTATTTT. Translated: CASSPGQGPDTQYF.

The chain employs TRBV19 and TRBJ2-1; D is possibly TRBD1 (5 bases). Germline assignment: CDR1 LNHDA and CDR2 SQIVND (reference sequence). Trimming shortened V by 4 bases and J by 8 bases, and 18 bases separated the two germline ends. The CDR3 length is 15 residues. CDR3 sequence reads: CASSTQQGGIDEQFF. DNA of the CDR3: TGTGCCAGTAGTACCCAGCAGGGCGGTATCGATGAGCAGTTCTTC.

The genes are TRBV3-1 (or the pseudogene TRBV3-2) and TRBJ1-6; the D gene is possibly TRBD1 (6 bases). The V end was cut by 4 bases, the J end by 1 base, with 17 bases between. Germline loops: CDR1 LGHDT, CDR2 YNNKEL (reference sequence). The CDR3 has 18 amino acids. The CDR3 coding sequence is TGTGCCAGCAGCCCCCGGGACATGACTTGGTCCTATAATTCACCCCTCCACTTT. Protein product: CASSPRDMTWSYNSPLHF.

This chain links TRBV11-3 with TRBJ2-1; 9 positions match TRBD2. The CDR3 contains 15 residues. Trimming took 4 bases from V and 4 from J; bases not matched to a gene: 5. Germline CDR1 reads SGHNT; CDR2 reads YENEEA. The CDR3, as DNA: TGTGCCAGCAGCTATATGGCGGGAGGGTACAATGAGCAGTTCTTC. Encoded protein: CASSYMAGGYNEQFF.

The chain is built from TRBV28 and TRBJ2-1; 8 bases line up with TRBD2. CDR3 size: 17 residues. The junction had 11 bases not matched to a gene; V was cut back by 5 bases and J by 2 bases. CDR1 is MDHEN, CDR2 SYDVKM, per germline. The CDR3 protein is CASSPAPPGLAYNEQFF. CDR3 nucleotide sequence: TGTGCCAGCAGTCCCGCCCCCCCGGGACTAGCCTACAATGAGCAGTTCTTC.

V and J are TRBV3-1 (or the pseudogene TRBV3-2) and TRBJ2-1; 9 bases are a match to TRBD2. The CDR3 spans 15 residues. Trimming cost V 3 bases and J 2 bases; bases outside gene matches: 2. The V gene's germline CDR1 is LGHDT and CDR2 YNNKEL (reference sequence). CDR3 loop: CASSQTSGAYNEQFF. DNA for the CDR3: TGTGCCAGCAGCCAGACTAGCGGAGCCTACAATGAGCAGTTCTTC.

The chain carries TRBV6-5 and TRBJ2-7; the match to TRBD1 covers 9 bases. With V trimmed by 6 bases and J by 4 bases, 7 bases remained unmatched. In germline, CDR1 is MNHEY, CDR2 SVGAGI. The CDR3 length is 14 residues. In DNA form, the CDR3 reads TGTGCCAGCAGCCCCGGGACAGGGAAGTACGAGCAGTACTTC. The encoded protein is CASSPGTGKYEQYF.

Concerning this clone itself: Germline is not matched at one junction end, which may reflect a read error. The chain has TRBV3-1 (or the pseudogene TRBV3-2) and TRBJ2-7; the D call may be TRBD1 or TRBD2 (5 bases each). The CDR3 is 12 amino acids. Germline loops: CDR1 LGHDT, CDR2 YNNKEL (reference sequence). The CDR3 here is CANSQGSSQGLF. The CDR3 nucleotides are TGTGCCAACAGCCAAGGATCTAGCCAGGGTCTCTTC.

The chain combines TRBV5-1 with TRBJ2-7, with TRBD1 as a possible D gene (6 bases). The CDR3 covers 15 residues. The germline gives CDR1 SGHRS, CDR2 YFSETQ. Trimming removed 0 bases at V and 3 bases at J, with 13 bases between. The CDR3 region is CASSLDPGDHYEQYF. CDR3 DNA: TGCGCCAGCAGCTTGGATCCAGGGGATCACTACGAGCAGTACTTC.